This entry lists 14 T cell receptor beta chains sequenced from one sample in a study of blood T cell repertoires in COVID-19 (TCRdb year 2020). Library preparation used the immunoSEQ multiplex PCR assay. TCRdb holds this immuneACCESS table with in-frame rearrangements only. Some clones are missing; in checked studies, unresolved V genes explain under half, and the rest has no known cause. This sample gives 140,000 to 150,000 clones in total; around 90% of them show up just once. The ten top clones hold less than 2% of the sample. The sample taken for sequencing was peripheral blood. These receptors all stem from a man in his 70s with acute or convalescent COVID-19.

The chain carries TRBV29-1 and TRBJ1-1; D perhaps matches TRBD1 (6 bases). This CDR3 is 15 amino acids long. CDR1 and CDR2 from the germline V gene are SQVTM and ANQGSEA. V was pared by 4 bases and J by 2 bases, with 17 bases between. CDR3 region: CSVVPSHRANTEAFF. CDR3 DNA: TGCAGCGTTGTCCCGTCCCACAGGGCAAACACTGAAGCTTTCTTT.

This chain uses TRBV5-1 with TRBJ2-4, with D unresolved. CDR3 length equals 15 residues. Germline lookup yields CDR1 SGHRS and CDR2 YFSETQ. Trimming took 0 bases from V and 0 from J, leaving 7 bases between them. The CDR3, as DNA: TGCGCCAGCAGCTTGGTTCCTATAGCCAAAAACATTCAGTACTTC. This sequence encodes CASSLVPIAKNIQYF. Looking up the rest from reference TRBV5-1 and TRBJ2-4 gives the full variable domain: KAGVTQTPRYLIKTRGQQVTLSCSPISGHRSVSWYQQTPGQGLQFLFEYFSETQRNKGNFPGRFSGRQFSNSRSEMNVSTLELGDSALYLCASSLVPIAKNIQYFGAGTRLSVL.

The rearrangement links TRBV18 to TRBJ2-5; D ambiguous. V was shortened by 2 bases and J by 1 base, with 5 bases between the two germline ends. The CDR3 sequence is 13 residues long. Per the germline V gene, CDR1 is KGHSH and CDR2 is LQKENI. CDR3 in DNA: TGTGCCAGCTCACCAGTGGCCCAAGAGACCCAGTACTTC. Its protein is CASSPVAQETQYF. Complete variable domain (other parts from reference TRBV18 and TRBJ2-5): NAGVMQNPRHLVRRRGQEARLRCSPMKGHSHVYWYRQLPEEGLKFMVYLQKENIIDESGMPKERFSAEFPKEGPSILRIQQVVRGDSAAYFCASSPVAQETQYFGPGTRLLVL.

CDR3 DNA: TGTGCCAGCAGCCAGATCCTGGGGGAGGCTGAAGCTTTCTTT. Translation gives CASSQILGEAEAFF. The chain couples TRBV3-1 (or the pseudogene TRBV3-2) to TRBJ1-1, with D perhaps TRBD1 (5 bases). The CDR3 sequence is 14 residues long. Looked up from germline, CDR1 is LGHDT and CDR2 is YNNKEL (reference sequence). Between the trimmed V and J ends, which lost 3 bases and 6 bases, there was a span of 14 bases.

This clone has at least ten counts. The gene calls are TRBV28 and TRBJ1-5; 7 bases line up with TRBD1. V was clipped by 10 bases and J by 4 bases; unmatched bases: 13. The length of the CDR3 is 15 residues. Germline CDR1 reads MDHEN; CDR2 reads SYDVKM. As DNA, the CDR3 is TGTGCCATCTCGACCGAGGGGGCGGGAAATCAGCCCCAGCATTTT. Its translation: CAISTEGAGNQPQHF.

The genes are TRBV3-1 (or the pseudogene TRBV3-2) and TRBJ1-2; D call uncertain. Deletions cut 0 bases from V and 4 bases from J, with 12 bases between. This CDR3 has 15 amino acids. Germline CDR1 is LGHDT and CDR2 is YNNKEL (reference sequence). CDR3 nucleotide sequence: TGTGCCAGCAGCCAAGATGGCAGAGAGGGCTATGGCTACACCTTC. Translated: CASSQDGREGYGYTF.

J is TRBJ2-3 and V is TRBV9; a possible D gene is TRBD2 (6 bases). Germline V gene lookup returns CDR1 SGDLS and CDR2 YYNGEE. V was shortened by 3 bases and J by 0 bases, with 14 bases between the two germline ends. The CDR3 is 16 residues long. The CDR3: CASSAGGGSSTDTQYF. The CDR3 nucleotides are TGTGCCAGCAGCGCGGGTGGGGGGTCTAGCACAGATACGCAGTATTTT.

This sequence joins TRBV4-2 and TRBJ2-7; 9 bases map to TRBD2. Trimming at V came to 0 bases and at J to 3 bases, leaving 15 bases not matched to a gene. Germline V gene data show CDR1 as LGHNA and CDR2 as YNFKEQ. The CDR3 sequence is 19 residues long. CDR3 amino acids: CASSQERVSGRLAYYEQYF. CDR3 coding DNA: TGTGCCAGCAGCCAAGAGCGCGTGAGCGGGAGGTTGGCTTACTACGAGCAGTACTTC.

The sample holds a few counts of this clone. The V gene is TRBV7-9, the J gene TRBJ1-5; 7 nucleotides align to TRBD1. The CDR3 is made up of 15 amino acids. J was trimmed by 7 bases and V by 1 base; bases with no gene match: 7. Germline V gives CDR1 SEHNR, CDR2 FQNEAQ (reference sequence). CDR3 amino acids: CASSLGGQVGQPQHF. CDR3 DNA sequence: TGTGCCAGCAGCTTAGGCGGACAGGTCGGACAGCCCCAGCATTTT. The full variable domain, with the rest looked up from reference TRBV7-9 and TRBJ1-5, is DTGVSQNPRHKITKRGQNVTFRCDPISEHNRLYWYRQTLGQGPEFLTYFQNEAQLEKSRLLSDRFSAERPKGSFSTLEIQRTEQGDSAMYLCASSLGGQVGQPQHFGDGTRLSIL.

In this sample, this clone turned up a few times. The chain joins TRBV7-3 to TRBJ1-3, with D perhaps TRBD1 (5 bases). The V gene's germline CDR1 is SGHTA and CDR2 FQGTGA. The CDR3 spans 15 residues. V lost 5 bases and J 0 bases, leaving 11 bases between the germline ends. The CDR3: CASSPTAGSGNTIYF. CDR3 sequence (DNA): TGTGCCAGCAGCCCGACAGCCGGCTCTGGAAACACCATATATTTT. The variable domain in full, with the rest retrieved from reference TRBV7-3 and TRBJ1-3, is GAGVSQTPSNKVTEKGKYVELRCDPISGHTALYWYRQSLGQGPEFLIYFQGTGAADDSGLPNDRFFAVRPEGSVSTLKIQRTERGDSAVYLCASSPTAGSGNTIYFGEGSWLTVV.

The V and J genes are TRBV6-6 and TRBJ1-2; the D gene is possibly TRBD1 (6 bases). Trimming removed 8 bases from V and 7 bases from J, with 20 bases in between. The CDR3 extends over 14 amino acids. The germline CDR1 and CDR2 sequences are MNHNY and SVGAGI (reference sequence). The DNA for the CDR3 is TGTGCCAGCCGCCCTCCAGCAGGGGTAGGTGGCTACACCTTC. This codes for CASRPPAGVGGYTF.

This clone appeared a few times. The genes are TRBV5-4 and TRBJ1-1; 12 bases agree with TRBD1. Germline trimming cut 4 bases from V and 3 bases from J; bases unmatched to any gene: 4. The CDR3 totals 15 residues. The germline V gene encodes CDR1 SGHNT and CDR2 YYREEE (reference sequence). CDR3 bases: TGTGCCAGCAGCAGGGGACAGGGGGCTGACACTGAAGCTTTCTTT. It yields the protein CASSRGQGADTEAFF.

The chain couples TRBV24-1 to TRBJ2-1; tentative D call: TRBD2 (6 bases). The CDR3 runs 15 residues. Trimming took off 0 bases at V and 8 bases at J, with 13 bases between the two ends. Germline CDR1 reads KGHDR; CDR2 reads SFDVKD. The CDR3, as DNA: TGTGCCACCAGTGATTTGTCAGGAGGGTGGGATGAGCAGTTCTTC. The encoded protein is CATSDLSGGWDEQFF.

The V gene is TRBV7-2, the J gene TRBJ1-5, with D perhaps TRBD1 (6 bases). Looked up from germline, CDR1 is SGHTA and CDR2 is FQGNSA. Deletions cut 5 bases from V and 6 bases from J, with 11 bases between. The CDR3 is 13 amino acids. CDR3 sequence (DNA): TGTGCCAGCAGCGGGCAGGGGCTTCAGCCCCAGCATTTT. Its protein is CASSGQGLQPQHF.